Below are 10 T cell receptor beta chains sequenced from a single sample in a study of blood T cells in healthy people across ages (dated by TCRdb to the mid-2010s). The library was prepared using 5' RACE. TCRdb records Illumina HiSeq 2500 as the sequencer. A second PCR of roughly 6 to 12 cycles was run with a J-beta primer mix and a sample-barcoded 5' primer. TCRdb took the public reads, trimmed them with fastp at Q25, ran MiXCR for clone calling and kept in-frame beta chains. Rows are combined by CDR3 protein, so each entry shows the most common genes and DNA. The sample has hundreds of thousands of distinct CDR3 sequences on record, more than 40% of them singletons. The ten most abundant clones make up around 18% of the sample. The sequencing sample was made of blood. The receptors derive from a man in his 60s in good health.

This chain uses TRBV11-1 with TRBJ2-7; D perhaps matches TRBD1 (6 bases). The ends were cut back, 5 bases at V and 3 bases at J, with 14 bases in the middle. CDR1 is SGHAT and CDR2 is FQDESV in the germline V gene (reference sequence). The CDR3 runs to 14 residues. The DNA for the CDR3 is TGTGCCAGCAGCAAAGACTCAGGGGTCTACGAGCAGTACTTC. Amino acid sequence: CASSKDSGVYEQYF.

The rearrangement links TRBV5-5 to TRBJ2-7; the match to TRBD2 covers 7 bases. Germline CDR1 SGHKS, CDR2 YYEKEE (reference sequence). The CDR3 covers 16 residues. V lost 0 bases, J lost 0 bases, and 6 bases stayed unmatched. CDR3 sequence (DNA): TGTGCCAGCAGCTTGGTAGCGGGCAAAGGCTCCTACGAGCAGTACTTC. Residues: CASSLVAGKGSYEQYF. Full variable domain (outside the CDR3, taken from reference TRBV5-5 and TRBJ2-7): DAGVTQSPTHLIKTRGQQVTLRCSPISGHKSVSWYQQVLGQGPQFIFQYYEKEERGRGNFPDRFSARQFPNYSSELNVNALLLGDSALYLCASSLVAGKGSYEQYFGPGTRLTVT.

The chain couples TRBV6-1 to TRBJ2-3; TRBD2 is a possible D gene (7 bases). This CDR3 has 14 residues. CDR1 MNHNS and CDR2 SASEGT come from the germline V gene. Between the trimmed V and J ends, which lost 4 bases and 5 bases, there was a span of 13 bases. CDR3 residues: CASSGGGVEDTQYF. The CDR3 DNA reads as TGTGCCAGCAGTGGGGGGGGCGTAGAAGATACGCAGTATTTT.

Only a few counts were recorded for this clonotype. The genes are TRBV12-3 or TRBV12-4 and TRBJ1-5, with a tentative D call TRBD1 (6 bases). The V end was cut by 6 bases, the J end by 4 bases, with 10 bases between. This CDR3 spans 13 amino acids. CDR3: CASRWQGNQPQHF. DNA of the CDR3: TGTGCCAGCAGATGGCAGGGGAATCAGCCCCAGCATTTT.

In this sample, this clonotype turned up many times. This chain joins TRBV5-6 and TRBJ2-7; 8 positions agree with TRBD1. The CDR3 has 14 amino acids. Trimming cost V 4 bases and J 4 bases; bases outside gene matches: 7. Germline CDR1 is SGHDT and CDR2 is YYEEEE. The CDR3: CASSPQGTGYEQYF. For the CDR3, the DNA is TGTGCCAGCAGCCCCCAGGGGACAGGATACGAGCAGTACTTC.

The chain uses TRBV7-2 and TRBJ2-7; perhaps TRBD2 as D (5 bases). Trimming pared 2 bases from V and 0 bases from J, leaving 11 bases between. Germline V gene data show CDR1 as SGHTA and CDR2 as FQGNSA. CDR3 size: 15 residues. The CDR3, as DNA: TGTGCCAGCAGCTTAAGTCGGGGAAACTCCTACGAGCAGTACTTC. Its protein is CASSLSRGNSYEQYF. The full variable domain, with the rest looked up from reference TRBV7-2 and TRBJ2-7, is GAGVSQSPSNKVTEKGKDVELRCDPISGHTALYWYRQSLGQGLEFLIYFQGNSAPDKSGLPSDRFSAERTGGSVSTLTIQRTQQEDSAVYLCASSLSRGNSYEQYFGPGTRLTVT.

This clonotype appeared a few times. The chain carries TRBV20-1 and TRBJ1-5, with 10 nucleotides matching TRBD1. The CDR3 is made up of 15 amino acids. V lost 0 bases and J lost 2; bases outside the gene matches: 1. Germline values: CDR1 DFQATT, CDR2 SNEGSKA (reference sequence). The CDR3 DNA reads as TGCAGTGCTAGAGAAGGGACAGGGGGCAATCAGCCCCAGCATTTT. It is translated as CSAREGTGGNQPQHF.

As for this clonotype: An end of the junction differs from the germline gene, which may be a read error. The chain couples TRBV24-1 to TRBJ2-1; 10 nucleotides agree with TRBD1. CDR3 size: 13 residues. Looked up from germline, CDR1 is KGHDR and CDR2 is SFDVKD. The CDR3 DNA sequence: TGTGCCACCAGTGATGGGGGACAGGGGAAGCAGTTCTTT. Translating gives CATSDGGQGKQFF.

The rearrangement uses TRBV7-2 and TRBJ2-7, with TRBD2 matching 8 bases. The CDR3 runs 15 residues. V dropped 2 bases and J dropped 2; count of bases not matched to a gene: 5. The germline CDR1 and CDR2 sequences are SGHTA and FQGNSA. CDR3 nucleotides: TGTGCCAGCAGCTTAAGCGGGGGCGAAACCTACGAGCAGTACTTC. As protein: CASSLSGGETYEQYF.

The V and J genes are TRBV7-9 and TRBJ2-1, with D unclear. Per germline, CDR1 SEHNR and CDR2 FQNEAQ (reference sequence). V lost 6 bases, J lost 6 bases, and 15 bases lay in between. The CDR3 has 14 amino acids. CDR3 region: CASSPVGLVNEQFF. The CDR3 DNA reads TGTGCCAGCAGTCCGGTAGGGCTAGTCAATGAGCAGTTCTTC.